This T cell receptor (beta chain) came from a study of T cell repertoires in cytomegalovirus infection. Across the study: Peptides in the study included HLA-C-restricted and HLA-B-restricted CMV epitopes. Public TCR beta signatures indicated both CMV infection and matching HLA type. Study outcomes and limitations: Accumulated public TCR beta family frequency recognized individuals carrying CMV together with the relevant HLA. In two of eight donors, the top clonotype was HLA-C-restricted CMV-specific.

This clonotype showed up just once. Antigen unknown. V was pared by 4 bases and J by 0 bases, with 12 bases of the junction left unmatched. Germline V gene data show CDR1 as LGHNA and CDR2 as YSLEER. The CDR3 consists of 18 residues. TCRdb re-analysed the reads in MiXCR, keeping a single row per CDR3 protein. This table holds around 900,000 distinct CDR3 sequences, roughly 30% found once. The origin of this receptor is a human donor in good health (CMV status not recorded). Some clones in this sample may be carry-over from other donors' samples. The V and J genes are TRBV4-3 and TRBJ1-1; 9 bases align to TRBD1. The sample here was cultured CD8+ T cells from PBMCs, taken from culture after CMV antigen stimulation. CDR3 region: CASSPGTGKVDMNTEAFF. The DNA of the CDR3 is TGCGCCAGCAGCCCGGGGACAGGGAAGGTGGACATGAACACTGAAGCTTTCTTT.